In its sample, the clone carrying this TCR beta chain was seen many times. What it binds is unknown. This CDR3 contains 19 residues. The V gene end was trimmed by 4 bases and the J gene end by 2 bases; junction bases not matched to a gene: 20. Germline V gene lookup returns CDR1 LGHNA and CDR2 YNFKEQ. These data are taken from a study of blood T cells in healthy people across ages. Study results and caveats: Greater diversity and more naive CD4+ cells were seen in long-lived donors than in aged donors.

It was with a sample-barcoded 5' primer and a J-beta primer mix that a second PCR of about 6 to 12 cycles was run. Each cDNA molecule was tagged by a template-switch adaptor with 12 random nucleotides. Using its own MiXCR run on the 5' RACE reads, TCRdb lists one record per CDR3 protein. The table has around 1,700,000 distinct CDR3 sequences, 28% seen once; the top ten hold around 7.7%. Every sample yielded at least 7 million isolated PBMCs. The authors extracted at least 5 micrograms of total RNA per sample. The TCR comes from a young woman in good health. The chain joins TRBV4-2 to TRBJ2-7; TRBD1 matches at 7 bases. Sequencing input: blood. CDR3 protein: CASSLGARGPRTGTYEQYF. The DNA for the CDR3 is TGTGCCAGCAGCCTTGGGGCAAGGGGGCCCCGGACGGGCACCTACGAGCAGTACTTC.